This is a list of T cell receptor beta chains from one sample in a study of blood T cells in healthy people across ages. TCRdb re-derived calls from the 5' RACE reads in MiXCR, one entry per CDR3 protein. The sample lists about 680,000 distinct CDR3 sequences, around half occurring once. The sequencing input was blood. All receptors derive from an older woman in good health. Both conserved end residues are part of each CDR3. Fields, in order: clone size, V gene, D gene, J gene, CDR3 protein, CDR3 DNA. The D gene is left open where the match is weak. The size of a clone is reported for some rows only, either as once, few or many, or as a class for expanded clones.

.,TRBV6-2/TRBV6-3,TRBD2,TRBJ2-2,CAITRGVRNAGELFF,TGTGCCATTACCCGGGGGGTAAGAAACGCCGGGGAGCTGTTTTTT
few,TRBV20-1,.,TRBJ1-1,CSARDPEGLWMNTEAFF,TGCAGTGCTAGAGATCCAGAGGGTTTATGGATGAACACTGAAGCTTTCTTT
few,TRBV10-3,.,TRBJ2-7,CAISTRGGGSEQYF,TGTGCCATCAGTACCCGTGGAGGCGGGTCAGAGCAGTACTTC
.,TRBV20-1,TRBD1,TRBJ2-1,CSTRSGTGRWEQFF,TGCAGTACTAGATCCGGGACAGGGCGGTGGGAGCAGTTTTTC
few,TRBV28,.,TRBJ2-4,CASSIRPALAKNIQYF,TGTGCCAGCAGTATCCGTCCGGCACTAGCCAAAAACATTCAGTACTTC
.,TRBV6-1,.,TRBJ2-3,CASSEDGSLVTDTQYF,TGTGCCAGCAGTGAAGACGGGTCCTTGGTCACAGATACGCAGTATTTT
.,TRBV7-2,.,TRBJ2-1,CASSTDYNEQFF,TGTGCCAGCAGCACCGATTACAATGAGCAGTTCTTC
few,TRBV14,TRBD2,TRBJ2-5,CASSHRDYLKTQYF,TGTGCCAGCAGCCATCGGGACTATTTGAAGACCCAGTACTTC
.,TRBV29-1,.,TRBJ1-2,CSVEVAGPNYGYTF,TGCAGCGTTGAAGTTGCCGGGCCGAACTATGGCTACACCTTC
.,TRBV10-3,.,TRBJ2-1,CAISESKASGDNNEQFF,TGTGCCATCAGTGAGTCGAAGGCCAGCGGGGACAACAATGAGCAGTTCTTC
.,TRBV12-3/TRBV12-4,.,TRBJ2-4,CASAILGPQRNIQYF,TGTGCCAGCGCCATCCTCGGGCCGCAGAGAAACATTCAGTACTTC
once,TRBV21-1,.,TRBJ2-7,CASSKEGPDSPYNEQYF,TGTGCCAGCAGCAAAGAAGGGCCGGACTCTCCGTACAATGAGCAGTACTTC
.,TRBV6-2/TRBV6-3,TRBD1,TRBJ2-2,CASRRQGVGNTGELFF,TGTGCCAGCAGACGACAGGGGGTAGGGAACACCGGGGAGCTGTTTTTT
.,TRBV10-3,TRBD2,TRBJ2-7,CAISDAVWEGRYEQYF,TGTGCCATCAGTGACGCTGTGTGGGAGGGCCGCTACGAGCAGTACTTC
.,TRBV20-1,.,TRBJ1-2,CSARGSNYGYTF,TGCAGTGCTAGAGGTTCTAACTATGGCTACACCTTC
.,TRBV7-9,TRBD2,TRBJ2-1,CASSMGLAEKETQFF,TGTGCCAGCAGCATGGGACTAGCGGAAAAAGAGACCCAGTTCTTC
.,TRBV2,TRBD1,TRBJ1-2,CASMEGRTGGYTF,TGTGCCAGCATGGAGGGCAGGACAGGTGGCTACACCTTC
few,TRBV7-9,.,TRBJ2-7,CASSSGDVGVLLYNEQYF,TGTGCCAGCAGTTCAGGGGATGTCGGGGTACTACTCTACAATGAGCAGTACTTC
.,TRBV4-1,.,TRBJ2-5,CASSLALGRVQETQYF,TGCGCCAGCAGCCTTGCCCTCGGGCGGGTTCAAGAGACCCAGTACTTC
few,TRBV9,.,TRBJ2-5,CASSVTGVWETQYF,TGTGCCAGCAGCGTTACAGGAGTGTGGGAGACCCAGTACTTC